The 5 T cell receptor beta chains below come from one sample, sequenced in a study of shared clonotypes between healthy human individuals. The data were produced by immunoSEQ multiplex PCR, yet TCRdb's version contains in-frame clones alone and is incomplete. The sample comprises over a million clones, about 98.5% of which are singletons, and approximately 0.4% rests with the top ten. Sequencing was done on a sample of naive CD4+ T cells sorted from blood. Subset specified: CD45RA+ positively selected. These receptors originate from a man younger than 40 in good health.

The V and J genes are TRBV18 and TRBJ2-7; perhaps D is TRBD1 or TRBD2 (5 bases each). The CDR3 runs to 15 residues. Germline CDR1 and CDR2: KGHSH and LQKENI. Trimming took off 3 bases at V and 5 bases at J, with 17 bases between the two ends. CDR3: CASSPLPRDGDEQYF. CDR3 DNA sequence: TGTGCCAGCTCACCCCTCCCCCGGGACGGAGACGAGCAGTACTTC.

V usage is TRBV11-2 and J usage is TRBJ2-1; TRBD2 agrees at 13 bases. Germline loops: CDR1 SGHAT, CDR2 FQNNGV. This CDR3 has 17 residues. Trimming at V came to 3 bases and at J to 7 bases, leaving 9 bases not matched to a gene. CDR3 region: CASSFTSGRGITNEQFF. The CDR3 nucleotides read TGTGCCAGCAGCTTTACTAGCGGGAGGGGTATTACAAATGAGCAGTTCTTC.

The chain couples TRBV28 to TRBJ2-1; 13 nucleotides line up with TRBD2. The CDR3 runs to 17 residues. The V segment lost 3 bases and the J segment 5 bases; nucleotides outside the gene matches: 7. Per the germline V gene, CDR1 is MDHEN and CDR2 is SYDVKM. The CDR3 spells CASSFLPGTSGNNEQFF. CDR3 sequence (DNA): TGTGCCAGCAGTTTTCTCCCGGGGACTAGCGGGAACAATGAGCAGTTCTTC.

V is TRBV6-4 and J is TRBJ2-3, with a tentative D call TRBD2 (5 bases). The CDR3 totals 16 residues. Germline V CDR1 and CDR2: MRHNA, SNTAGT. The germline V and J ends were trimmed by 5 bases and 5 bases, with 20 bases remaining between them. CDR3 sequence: CASSFHEAKRGDTQYF. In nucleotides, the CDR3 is TGTGCCAGCAGTTTCCATGAGGCAAAACGGGGAGATACGCAGTATTTT.

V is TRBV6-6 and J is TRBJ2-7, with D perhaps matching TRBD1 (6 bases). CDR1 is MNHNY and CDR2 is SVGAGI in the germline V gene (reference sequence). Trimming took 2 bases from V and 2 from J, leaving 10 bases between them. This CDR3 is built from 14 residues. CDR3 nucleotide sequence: TGTGCCAGCAGTTACGATGGGACAACCTACGAGCAGTACTTC. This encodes CASSYDGTTYEQYF.